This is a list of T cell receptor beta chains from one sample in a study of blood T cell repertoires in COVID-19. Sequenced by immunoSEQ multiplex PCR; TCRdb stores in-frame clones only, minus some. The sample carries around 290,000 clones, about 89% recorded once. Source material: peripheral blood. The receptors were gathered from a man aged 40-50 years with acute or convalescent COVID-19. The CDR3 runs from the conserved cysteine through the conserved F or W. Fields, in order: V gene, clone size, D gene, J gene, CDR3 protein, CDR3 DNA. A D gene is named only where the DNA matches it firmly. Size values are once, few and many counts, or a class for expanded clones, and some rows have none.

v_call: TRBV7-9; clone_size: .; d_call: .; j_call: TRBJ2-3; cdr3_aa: CASSPGRGPTDTQYF; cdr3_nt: TGTGCCAGCAGCCCCGGGCGGGGCCCCACAGATACGCAGTATTTT
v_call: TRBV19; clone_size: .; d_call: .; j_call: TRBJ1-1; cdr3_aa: CASSIVGGGEAFF; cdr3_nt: TGTGCCAGTAGTATAGTGGGAGGGGGTGAAGCTTTCTTT
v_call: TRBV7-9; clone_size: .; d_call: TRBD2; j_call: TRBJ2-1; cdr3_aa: CASSPGLAGYNEQFF; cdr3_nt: TGTGCCAGCAGCCCCGGACTAGCGGGGTACAATGAGCAGTTCTTC
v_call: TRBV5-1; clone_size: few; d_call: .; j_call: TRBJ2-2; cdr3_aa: CASSFRTYTGELFF; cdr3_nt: TGCGCCAGCAGCTTCAGGACTTACACCGGGGAGCTGTTTTTT
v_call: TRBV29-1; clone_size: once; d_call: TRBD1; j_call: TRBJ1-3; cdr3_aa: CSVETGGLSGNTIYF; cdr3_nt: TGCAGCGTTGAGACAGGGGGCCTCTCTGGAAACACCATATATTTT
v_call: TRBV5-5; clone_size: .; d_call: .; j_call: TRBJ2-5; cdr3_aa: CASSLVLDSAWTQYF; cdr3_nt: TGTGCCAGCAGCTTAGTACTGGACTCCGCTTGGACCCAGTACTTC
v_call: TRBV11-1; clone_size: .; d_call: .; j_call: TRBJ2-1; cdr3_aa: CASSIRLDNEQFF; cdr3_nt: TGTGCCAGCAGCATCCGACTGGACAATGAGCAGTTCTTC
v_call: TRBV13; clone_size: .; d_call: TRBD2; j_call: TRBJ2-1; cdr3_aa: CASSFTASGGFGNEQFF; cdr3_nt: TGTGCCAGCAGCTTCACAGCGAGCGGGGGCTTCGGGAATGAGCAGTTCTTC
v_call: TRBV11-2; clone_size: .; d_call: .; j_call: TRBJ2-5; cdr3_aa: CASSFTLLPGGRKTQYF; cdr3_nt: TGTGCCAGCAGCTTTACGCTTCTCCCGGGGGGCCGAAAGACCCAGTACTTC
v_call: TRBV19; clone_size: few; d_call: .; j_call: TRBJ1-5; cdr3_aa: CASSMGHKQPQHF; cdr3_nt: TGTGCCAGTAGTATGGGGCACAAACAGCCCCAGCATTTT
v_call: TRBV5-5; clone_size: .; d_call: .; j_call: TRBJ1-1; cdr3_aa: CASSRRGGEYTEAFF; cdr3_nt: TGTGCCAGCAGCCGGCGGGGAGGGGAGTACACTGAAGCTTTCTTT
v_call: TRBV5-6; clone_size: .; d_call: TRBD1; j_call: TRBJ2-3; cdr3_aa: CASSFRTVGTGPNTQYF; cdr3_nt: TGTGCCAGCAGCTTTCGAACCGTCGGGACAGGCCCCAATACGCAGTATTTT
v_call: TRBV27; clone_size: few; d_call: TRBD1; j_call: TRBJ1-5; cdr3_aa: CASSLSGTGEQPQHF; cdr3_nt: TGTGCCAGCAGTTTAAGTGGGACAGGGGAACAGCCCCAGCATTTT
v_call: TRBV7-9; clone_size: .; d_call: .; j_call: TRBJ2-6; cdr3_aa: CASSLEGPTSGANVLTF; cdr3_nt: TGTGCCAGCAGCTTAGAGGGGCCAACCTCTGGGGCCAACGTCCTGACTTTC
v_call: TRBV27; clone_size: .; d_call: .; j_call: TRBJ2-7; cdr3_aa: CASSKIQGSHEQYF; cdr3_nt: TGTGCCAGCAGTAAGATCCAGGGTTCCCACGAGCAGTACTTC
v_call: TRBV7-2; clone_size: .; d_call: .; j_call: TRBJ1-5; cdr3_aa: CASSFYTGGGNQPQHF; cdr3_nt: TGTGCCAGCAGCTTTTACACGGGGGGTGGCAATCAGCCCCAGCATTTT
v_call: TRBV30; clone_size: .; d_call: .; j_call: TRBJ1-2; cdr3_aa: CAWSVRGGLVDGYTF; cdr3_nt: TGTGCCTGGAGTGTACGAGGGGGTTTAGTTGATGGCTACACCTTC
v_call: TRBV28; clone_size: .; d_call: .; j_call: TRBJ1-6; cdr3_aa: CASSLRYNSPLHF; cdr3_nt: TGTGCCAGCAGTTTACGGTATAATTCACCCCTCCACTTT